Listed here are 2 T cell receptor beta chains from one sample, sequenced in a study of spatial heterogeneity in lung cancer. No cognate antigen is known for these TCRs. Findings of the study overall: Mutation counts in tumors were tracked by counts of expanded intratumoral alpha and beta TCRs.

TCRdb re-derived calls from the 5' RACE reads in MiXCR, one entry per CDR3 protein. The sample records just under 1,500 distinct CDR3 sequences, 24% being singletons. This sample's time point: sample taken at primary tumor resection. Source: lung tumor tissue, taken at surgery. These receptors were collected from a female donor with early-stage non-small cell lung cancer.

This clonotype is medium-sized within its sample. V and J are TRBV3-1 and TRBJ1-5, with D perhaps TRBD1 (5 bases). Germline values: CDR1 LGHDT, CDR2 YNNKEL (reference sequence). V was clipped by 5 bases and J by 4 bases, with 6 bases between them. The CDR3 sequence is 12 residues long. The CDR3 loop is CASSDRNQPQHF. The DNA for the CDR3 is TGTGCCAGCAGCGACAGAAATCAGCCCCAGCATTTT.

This clonotype turned up a few times. V and J are TRBV18 and TRBJ1-4, with D hard to call. Trimming took 2 bases from V and 8 from J, leaving 15 bases between them. This CDR3 has 15 amino acids. Germline V gene sequence: CDR1 KGHSH, CDR2 LQKENI. In DNA, the CDR3 is TGTGCCAGCTCACCAGAAGCGATAACCACCGAAAAACTGTTTTTT. It encodes CASSPEAITTEKLFF.